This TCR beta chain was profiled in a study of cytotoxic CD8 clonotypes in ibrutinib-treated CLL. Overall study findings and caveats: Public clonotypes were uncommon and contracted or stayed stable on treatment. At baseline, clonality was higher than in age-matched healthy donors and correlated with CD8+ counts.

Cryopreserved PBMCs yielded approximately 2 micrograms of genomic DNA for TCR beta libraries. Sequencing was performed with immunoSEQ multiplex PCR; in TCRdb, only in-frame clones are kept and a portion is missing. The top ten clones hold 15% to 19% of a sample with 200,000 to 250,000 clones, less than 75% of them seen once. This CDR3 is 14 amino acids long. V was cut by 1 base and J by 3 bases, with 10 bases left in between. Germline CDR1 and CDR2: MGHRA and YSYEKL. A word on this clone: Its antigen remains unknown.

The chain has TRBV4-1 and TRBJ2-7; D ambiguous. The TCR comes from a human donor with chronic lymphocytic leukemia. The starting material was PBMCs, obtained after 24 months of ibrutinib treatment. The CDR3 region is CASSQVPESYEQYF. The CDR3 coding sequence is TGCGCCAGCAGCCAAGTTCCCGAGAGCTACGAGCAGTACTTC.